The next 24 T cell receptor beta chains were all read from a single sample in a study of T cells in Graves' hyperthyroidism and ophthalmopathy. Regions amplified from RNA transcripts were the TCR beta CDR3 regions. HTBI primers drove first-round RT-PCR of the TCR CDR3. TCRdb reanalysed the multiplex PCR reads using MiXCR and keeps one entry per CDR3 protein. Here the sample spans 300,000 or so distinct CDR3 sequences, roughly 18% being singletons. The material sequenced was blood. The source is a woman between 45 and 65 years old with Graves' hyperthyroidism.

This clonotype was found a few times. The rearrangement uses TRBV14 and TRBJ2-3; D remains ambiguous. The V end lost 1 base, the J end lost 5 bases, and 16 bases lay between the germline ends. Germline loops: CDR1 SGHDN, CDR2 FVKESK. There are 16 residues in the CDR3. CDR3 DNA: TGTGCCAGCAGCCAAGGAAATAGCTTGTTGGGAGATACGCAGTATTTT. It specifies CASSQGNSLLGDTQYF.

V usage is TRBV6-5 and J usage is TRBJ2-3; D is undetermined. Trimming took off 0 bases at V and 2 bases at J, with 12 bases between the two ends. Germline CDR1 MNHEY, CDR2 SVGAGI. CDR3 length: 16 residues. This chain's CDR3 is CASSYSLGPNTDTQYF. CDR3 sequence (DNA): TGTGCCAGCAGTTACTCTCTAGGGCCCAACACAGATACGCAGTATTTT.

In this sample, this clonotype turned up a few times. J is TRBJ2-3 and V is TRBV27; no reliable D call. CDR1 and CDR2 from the germline V gene are MNHEY and SMNVEV (reference sequence). The CDR3 extends over 14 amino acids. V was clipped by 6 bases and J by 6 bases, with 16 bases between them. The CDR3 DNA reads as TGTGCCAGCAGCTTAGTGCCCCGGACGGATACGCAGTATTTT. Its protein is CASSLVPRTDTQYF.

This clonotype appeared a few times. The rearrangement uses TRBV27 and TRBJ1-2; 8 nucleotides line up with TRBD1. The CDR3 spans 14 residues. The germline V gene encodes CDR1 MNHEY and CDR2 SMNVEV (reference sequence). After removal of 4 bases from V and 8 bases from J, the junction contained 9 bases not matched to a gene. In nucleotides, the CDR3 is TGTGCCAGCAGTTCCTCCGGGACAGGATCCGGCTACACCTTC. It yields the protein CASSSSGTGSGYTF.

This clonotype was recorded a few times. The CDR3 bases are TGCAGTGCTGAAACGGACGGTTCCTATAATTCACCCCTCCACTTT. It codes for CSAETDGSYNSPLHF. The chain joins TRBV20-1 to TRBJ1-6, with no clear D. The CDR3 runs to 15 residues. Germline V lookup: CDR1 DFQATT, CDR2 SNEGSKA (reference sequence). Trimming took off 5 bases at V and 1 base at J, with 12 bases between the two ends.

This clonotype was recorded at least ten times. The rearrangement links TRBV12-3 or TRBV12-4 to TRBJ2-1, with 7 bases fitting TRBD2. V lost 5 bases and J lost 7; bases outside the gene matches: 17. The CDR3 totals 17 residues. CDR3 protein: CASSPRERWQAQNEQFF. The CDR3 region has the DNA TGTGCCAGCAGTCCGCGGGAGCGCTGGCAGGCACAAAATGAGCAGTTCTTC.

This chain's CDR3 is CASSLGAGGQFF. For the CDR3, the DNA is TGTGCCAGCAGCTTAGGGGCAGGGGGGCAGTTCTTC. The gene calls are TRBV7-2 and TRBJ2-1; 7 bases are a match to TRBD1. The ends lost 1 base at V and 12 bases at J; junction bases unmatched: 3. This CDR3 is 12 amino acids long. Germline-derived CDR1 and CDR2 are SGHTA and FQGNSA.

This clonotype was detected a few times. The chain joins TRBV7-9 to TRBJ2-7; the D gene is possibly TRBD1 (6 bases). The CDR3 covers 14 residues. Germline-derived CDR1 and CDR2 are SEHNR and FQNEAQ (reference sequence). V was trimmed by 5 bases and J by 4 bases, leaving 15 bases between them. The CDR3 spells CASSPTGTPYEQYF. Written as DNA, the CDR3 is TGTGCCAGCAGCCCGACCGGGACACCTTACGAGCAGTACTTC.

The CDR3 DNA reads as TGTGCCAGCAGTATCGCTGGACTAGCGGAAGATACGCAGTATTTT. Translating gives CASSIAGLAEDTQYF. The V call is TRBV6-1, the J call TRBJ2-3; 10 bases align to TRBD2. The V and J ends lost 5 bases and 5 bases, in that order; junction bases with no gene match: 7. This CDR3 contains 15 residues. Germline loops: CDR1 MNHNS, CDR2 SASEGT.

This sequence joins TRBV5-8 and TRBJ1-2, with D uncertain. The CDR3 spans 13 residues. CDR1 and CDR2 from the germline V gene are SGHTS and YDEGEE. The ends were cut back, 1 base at V and 4 bases at J, with 8 bases in the middle. In DNA, the CDR3 is TGTGCCAGCAGCTTGCCGGGAATCTATGGCTACACCTTC. The encoded protein is CASSLPGIYGYTF.

The chain couples TRBV29-1 to TRBJ2-1, with 9 bases matching TRBD1. The length of the CDR3 is 13 residues. Germline CDR1 reads SQVTM; CDR2 reads ANQGSEA. The ends lost 3 bases at V and 7 bases at J; junction bases unmatched: 4. The CDR3 nucleotides read TGCAGCGTTGAGGTACAGGGGGCTAATGAGCAGTTCTTC. This sequence encodes CSVEVQGANEQFF.

Only a few counts were recorded for this clonotype. The chain recombines TRBV7-9 with TRBJ2-6; D gene uncertain. CDR1 and CDR2 (germline): SEHNR, FQNEAQ (reference sequence). The CDR3 has 15 amino acids. V gave up 5 bases and J gave up 4 bases, with 12 bases separating them. The DNA for the CDR3 is TGTGCCAGCAGCATCCAACAACCCGGGGCCAACGTCCTGACTTTC. Translating gives CASSIQQPGANVLTF. Variable domain in full (rest from reference TRBV7-9 and TRBJ2-6): DTGVSQNPRHKITKRGQNVTFRCDPISEHNRLYWYRQTLGQGPEFLTYFQNEAQLEKSRLLSDRFSAERPKGSFSTLEIQRTEQGDSAMYLCASSIQQPGANVLTFGAGSRLTVL.

This clonotype was counted only a few times. One end of the junction varies from germline; a read error may be responsible. The chain employs TRBV5-4 and TRBJ1-1; D perhaps matches TRBD1 (5 bases). Germline V gene lookup returns CDR1 SGHNT and CDR2 YYREEE (reference sequence). The CDR3 extends over 14 amino acids. CDR3 residues: CASSGGGADTEAFF. The CDR3 DNA sequence: TGTGCCAGCAGCGGTGGGGGAGCGGACACTGAAGCCTTCTTT.

This clonotype was observed a few times. V is TRBV5-4 and J is TRBJ1-2; D is undetermined. The CDR3 has 16 amino acids. Trimming pared 1 base from V and 3 bases from J, leaving 16 bases between. Per the germline V gene, CDR1 is SGHNT and CDR2 is YYREEE (reference sequence). DNA of the CDR3: TGTGCCAGCAGCTTGATATCCACAAGATCGGACTATGGCTACACCTTC. It codes for CASSLISTRSDYGYTF.

This clonotype was detected many times. The chain has TRBV6-2 or TRBV6-3 and TRBJ2-2; unclear D gene. Per germline, CDR1 MNHEY and CDR2 SVGEGT. The V end lost 6 bases, the J end lost 1 base, and 21 bases lay between the germline ends. The CDR3 loop spans 18 amino acids. CDR3 loop: CASRPTHSLQRNTGELFF. The CDR3, as DNA: TGTGCCAGCAGACCTACTCACAGTCTCCAGAGGAACACCGGGGAGCTGTTTTTT.

This sequence joins TRBV6-6 and TRBJ2-5; tentatively, D is TRBD1 (6 bases). The CDR3 contains 14 residues. The V gene's germline CDR1 is MNHNY and CDR2 SVGAGI (reference sequence). Trimming pared 0 bases from V and 4 bases from J, leaving 9 bases between. In DNA form, the CDR3 reads TGTGCCAGCAGTTACTCGGCAGGGGTAGAGACCCAGTACTTC. Its protein is CASSYSAGVETQYF.

This clonotype was observed at least ten times. The chain employs TRBV2 and TRBJ1-1; no clear D gene. CDR1 SNHLY and CDR2 FYNNEI come from the germline V gene. CDR3 length equals 13 residues. With 8 bases removed from V and 3 bases from J, the gap between germline ends came to 13 bases. In DNA form, the CDR3 reads TGTGCCAGCCAATTCAGGAGGGACACTGAAGCTTTCTTT. It specifies CASQFRRDTEAFF.

V is TRBV5-1 and J is TRBJ2-5; 8 bases are a match to TRBD1. Germline loops: CDR1 SGHRS, CDR2 YFSETQ. Trimming at V came to 4 bases and at J to 4 bases, leaving 9 bases not matched to a gene. The CDR3 has 15 amino acids. CDR3 DNA sequence: TGCGCCAGCAGCCCTGGGACAGGCCGTGGAGAGACCCAGTACTTC. Translating it yields CASSPGTGRGETQYF.

In its sample, this clonotype was seen many times. This CDR3 is CASSRGLAGEDEQFF. DNA for the CDR3: TGTGCCAGCAGTCGTGGACTAGCGGGAGAGGATGAGCAGTTCTTC. This chain uses TRBV28 with TRBJ2-1; 13 bases line up with TRBD2. Germline assignment: CDR1 MDHEN and CDR2 SYDVKM. The CDR3 has 15 residues. Trimming at V came to 5 bases and at J to 8 bases, leaving 6 bases not matched to a gene.

This chain links TRBV5-1 with TRBJ2-6, with TRBD1 as a possible D gene (5 bases). The germline CDR1 and CDR2 sequences are SGHRS and YFSETQ. This CDR3 is built from 14 residues. V lost 0 bases and J lost 10, with 11 bases in between. This CDR3 reads CASSLEQAENVLTF. The CDR3 nucleotides read TGCGCCAGCAGCTTGGAACAGGCTGAGAACGTCCTGACTTTC.

This clonotype was seen many times. The rearrangement joins TRBV3-1 to TRBJ2-3; D call uncertain. V lost 3 bases and J lost 2, with 3 bases in between. The CDR3 extends over 12 amino acids. Germline V lookup: CDR1 LGHDT, CDR2 YNNKEL (reference sequence). The CDR3 DNA sequence: TGTGCCAGCAGCCAGAACACAGATACGCAGTATTTT. It encodes CASSQNTDTQYF.

The chain joins TRBV20-1 to TRBJ2-2, with a weak D call TRBD2 (5 bases). The CDR3 contains 14 residues. CDR1 is DFQATT, CDR2 SNEGSKA, per germline (reference sequence). V lost 6 bases, J lost 3 bases, and 14 bases lay in between. DNA for the CDR3: TGCAGTGCAAGACCGGGGTTGGACACCGGGGAGCTGTTTTTT. This translates into CSARPGLDTGELFF.

In its sample, this clonotype was seen many times. This rearrangement joins TRBV20-1 to TRBJ2-3; TRBD2 agrees at 9 bases. The CDR3 contains 14 residues. V trimming: 4 bases; J trimming: 7 bases; junction bases outside the gene matches: 9. The germline V gene encodes CDR1 DFQATT and CDR2 SNEGSKA (reference sequence). The CDR3 DNA reads TGCAGTGCTATGTGGGCGGGAGGGCGTCATACGCAGTATTTT. It encodes CSAMWAGGRHTQYF.

In this sample, this clonotype turned up many times. The chain has TRBV13 and TRBJ2-5; 8 nucleotides agree with TRBD2. Losses at the gene ends were 6 bases for V and 4 bases for J; bases not matched to a gene: 10. Germline-derived CDR1 and CDR2 are PRHDT and FYEKMQ (reference sequence). The CDR3 runs 15 residues. CDR3 nucleotides: TGTGCCAGCAGTTCCGACGGGGGGGCCGGAGAGACCCAGTACTTC. It codes for CASSSDGGAGETQYF.